The TCR beta chain described here comes from a study of control samples from healthy donors and cancer patients. TCRdb's table, derived via immunoSEQ multiplex PCR, lists solely in-frame clones and lacks some. The data show 76,000 or so clones, roughly nine tenths seen once. The germline gives CDR1 GTSNPN, CDR2 SVGIG (reference sequence). The ends lost 1 base at V and 4 bases at J; junction bases unmatched: 6. The CDR3 extends over 16 amino acids. The rearrangement uses TRBV30 and TRBJ2-2; the match to TRBD2 covers 10 bases. Sequencing was performed on PBMCs. This TCR came from a woman in her 50s with colorectal cancer. The CDR3 is CAWSGLAGVITGELFF. CDR3 nucleotides: TGTGCCTGGAGTGGACTAGCGGGTGTTATCACCGGGGAGCTGTTTTTT.